The 8 T cell receptor beta chains given below trace back to one sample, sequenced in a study of T cell repertoires in cytomegalovirus infection. One entry per CDR3 protein results from TCRdb running MiXCR on the reads. The table lists approximately 500,000 distinct CDR3 sequences, roughly 34% of them singletons. Their target antigens are unknown. This specimen was cultured PBMCs, taken from culture after CMV antigen stimulation. All receptors come from a human donor in good health (CMV status not recorded). Some clones in this sample may be carry-over from other donors' samples.

This clonotype turned up a few times. This chain joins TRBV6-1 and TRBJ1-4, with 10 bases identical to TRBD1. In germline, CDR1 is MNHNS, CDR2 SASEGT. This CDR3 comprises 13 residues. J lost 7 bases, V lost 8 bases, and 4 bases had no gene match. CDR3 nucleotides: TGTGCCAGCCGGACAGGGGGGCTTGAAAAACTGTTTTTT. This translates into CASRTGGLEKLFF.

The chain is built from TRBV7-2 and TRBJ2-3; the D call may be TRBD1 or TRBD2 (7 bases each). Deletions cut 5 bases from V and 5 bases from J, with 23 bases between. The CDR3 covers 17 residues. The germline CDR1 and CDR2 sequences are SGHTA and FQGNSA. DNA for the CDR3: TGTGCCAGCAGCCAGGGGGGGGGCGGGAGCTATGGAGATACGCAGTATTTT. Translating it yields CASSQGGGGSYGDTQYF. The full variable domain, its missing parts supplied by reference TRBV7-2 and TRBJ2-3, is GAGVSQSPSNKVTEKGKDVELRCDPISGHTALYWYRQSLGQGLEFLIYFQGNSAPDKSGLPSDRFSAERTGGSVSTLTIQRTQQEDSAVYLCASSQGGGGSYGDTQYFGPGTRLTVL.

The chain couples TRBV9 to TRBJ2-3, with 8 bases fitting TRBD2. Germline-derived CDR1 and CDR2 are SGDLS and YYNGEE. V lost 0 bases and J lost 3; bases outside the gene matches: 3. The CDR3 contains 15 residues. The CDR3 region is CASSVGLAGTDTQYF. The CDR3 nucleotides read TGTGCCAGCAGCGTAGGTCTAGCGGGTACAGATACGCAGTATTTT.

This sequence joins TRBV4-1 and TRBJ1-3; D is unresolved. V lost 1 base and J 0 bases, leaving 7 bases between the germline ends. Germline lookup yields CDR1 MGHRA and CDR2 YSYEKL. The CDR3 consists of 15 residues. Here the CDR3 DNA reads TGCGCCAGCAGCCAAGGACACAACTCTGGAAACACCATATATTTT. The encoded protein is CASSQGHNSGNTIYF.

This rearrangement joins TRBV7-9 to TRBJ2-4; 12 nucleotides match TRBD2. CDR1 is SEHNR, CDR2 FQNEAQ, per germline (reference sequence). The CDR3 sequence is 20 residues long. Losses at the gene ends were 4 bases for V and 2 bases for J; bases not matched to a gene: 15. The CDR3 region has the DNA TGTGCCAGCAGCTCCTCGGGGCTAGCGGGAGGGCTGTTGACCAAAAACATTCAGTACTTC. Translation: CASSSSGLAGGLLTKNIQYF.

The V gene is TRBV20-1, the J gene TRBJ1-2; possible D gene TRBD1, 5 bases. Germline V gene data show CDR1 as DFQATT and CDR2 as SNEGSKA (reference sequence). This CDR3 contains 12 residues. Trimming stripped 4 bases from V and 8 bases from J, with 14 bases between. The CDR3 protein is CSAIFRDLGYTF. DNA of the CDR3: TGCAGTGCTATTTTCAGGGACTTGGGCTACACCTTC.

The rearrangement joins TRBV7-3 to TRBJ2-3, with 10 bases that match TRBD1. The CDR3 contains 17 residues. Germline assignment: CDR1 SGHTA and CDR2 FQGTGA. V lost 4 bases to trimming and J lost 0 bases; unmatched junction nucleotides: 7. The DNA of the CDR3 is TGTGCCAGCAGCTCCGGGACAGGGGTTGATAGCACAGATACGCAGTATTTT. Protein: CASSSGTGVDSTDTQYF.

The chain uses TRBV28 and TRBJ2-2; TRBD1 matches at 11 bases. The germline CDR1 and CDR2 sequences are MDHEN and SYDVKM. The CDR3 totals 16 residues. V was clipped by 7 bases and J by 5 bases; unmatched bases: 9. For the CDR3, the DNA is TGTGCCAGCACCCTCTCTGGGACAGGGGGTACCGGGGAGCTGTTTTTT. It codes for CASTLSGTGGTGELFF.